The sequence of this T cell receptor (beta chain) was determined in a study of beta chain features in type 1 diabetes. Heparinised blood was drawn once per donor, averaging approximately 100 mL. A sort by CD45RO/CCR7/CD25/CD127/CD95/CD27 yielded CD4+ naive, central memory, regulatory and stem cell-like memory cells. Since all of the isolated RNA was reverse transcribed, expressed TCRB transcripts were what got sequenced. There were about 3.57 million reads on average in the naive, central memory and regulatory T cell samples. Only in-frame clones appear in the TCRdb table, and some are missing; sequencing was by immunoSEQ multiplex PCR. The sample includes about 160,000 clones, roughly 9.1% of them seen just once. The V gene's germline CDR1 is MNHNS and CDR2 SASEGT. This CDR3 contains 12 residues. V lost 5 bases and J lost 7, with 9 bases in between. This clone was seen more than once but under ten times.

The chain recombines TRBV6-1 with TRBJ1-5; no definite D call. The sequence came from a woman in her late teens or twenties in good health. The sequenced material came from central memory CD4+ T cells from blood. Here the CDR3 reads CASSPPRQPQHF. The CDR3 region has the DNA TGTGCCAGCAGTCCCCCCCGGCAGCCCCAGCATTTT.